The 16 T cell receptor beta chains below come from one sample, sequenced in a study of response to subunit inactivated influenza vaccine. A single record per CDR3 protein comes from TCRdb applying MiXCR to the RT-PCR reads. The data show around 760,000 distinct CDR3 sequences, approximately 15% seen once. This specimen consisted of PBMCs from blood, obtained 14 to 15 days before vaccination. These receptors were obtained from a man aged 45-65 years who received an inactivated influenza vaccine.

This clonotype was counted only a few times. The chain carries TRBV5-1 and TRBJ2-7, with 9 bases identical to TRBD2. Losses at the gene ends were 4 bases for V and 1 base for J; bases not matched to a gene: 9. The length of the CDR3 is 16 residues. Germline CDR1 is SGHRS and CDR2 is YFSETQ. CDR3 sequence (DNA): TGCGCCAGCAGCCCGGTAGCGGGAGCTGGATCCTACGAGCAGTACTTC. Translated, it gives CASSPVAGAGSYEQYF.

This clonotype was picked up a small number of times. CDR3 protein: CASSQATGGAGELFF. In DNA form, the CDR3 reads TGTGCCAGCAGCCAAGCAACAGGGGGGGCCGGGGAGCTGTTTTTT. J is TRBJ2-2 and V is TRBV4-2, with D tentatively TRBD1 (8 bases). From germline, CDR1 is LGHNA and CDR2 YNFKEQ. This CDR3 comprises 15 residues. With 1 base removed from V and 6 bases from J, the gap between germline ends came to 12 bases.

The CDR3 bases are TGTGCCAGCAGTGAACTGGGTAACGAGCAGTACTTC. Encoded protein: CASSELGNEQYF. The chain carries TRBV27 and TRBJ2-7; D gene ambiguous. CDR3 length: 12 residues. CDR1 MNHEY and CDR2 SMNVEV come from the germline V gene (reference sequence). The V and J ends lost 5 bases and 5 bases respectively, with 10 bases between them.

This chain connects TRBV20-1 to TRBJ2-1, with 9 bases lining up with TRBD1. With V trimmed by 6 bases and J by 9 bases, 15 bases remained unmatched. Germline lookup yields CDR1 DFQATT and CDR2 SNEGSKA (reference sequence). The CDR3 is 15 residues long. The CDR3 bases are TGCAGTGCAGCGGACCCTCGGACAGGGGTCCCTGAGCAGTTCTTC. It yields the protein CSAADPRTGVPEQFF.

This clonotype was counted only a few times. The chain links TRBV5-6 to TRBJ2-7; TRBD2 agrees at 8 bases. The germline gives CDR1 SGHDT, CDR2 YYEEEE. V lost 5 bases and J lost 3; bases outside the gene matches: 16. The CDR3 is 17 amino acids. The CDR3 nucleotides read TGTGCCAGCAGGATGGAAGGGTACGGGAGGGATATCTACGAGCAGTACTTC. As protein: CASRMEGYGRDIYEQYF.

The rearrangement links TRBV14 to TRBJ2-1; possible D gene TRBD2, 6 bases. This CDR3 is built from 13 residues. Germline V gene data show CDR1 as SGHDN and CDR2 as FVKESK. V lost 4 bases, J lost 9 bases, and 13 bases lay in between. The DNA of the CDR3 is TGTGCCAGCAGCCCCAGACTAGTGGGTGAGCAGTTCTTC. It translates to CASSPRLVGEQFF.

This clonotype showed up just a few times. This sequence joins TRBV20-1 and TRBJ2-2; 10 positions agree with TRBD2. The CDR3 length is 14 residues. Germline V CDR1 and CDR2: DFQATT, SNEGSKA (reference sequence). The V gene end was trimmed by 5 bases and the J gene end by 6 bases; junction bases not matched to a gene: 6. CDR3 DNA sequence: TGCAGTGCTTTTACCGGGACTAGCGCCGGGGAGCTGTTTTTT. Encoded protein: CSAFTGTSAGELFF.

This clonotype appeared many times. The V call is TRBV10-3, the J call TRBJ1-5, with D perhaps TRBD1 (5 bases). V was pared by 5 bases and J by 5 bases, with 10 bases between. Germline lookup yields CDR1 ENHRY and CDR2 SYGVKD. The CDR3 has 13 amino acids. Written as DNA, the CDR3 is TGTGCCATCAGTACGGGGGGGTATCAGCCCCAGCATTTT. The encoded protein is CAISTGGYQPQHF.

This clonotype was detected many times. The J gene is TRBJ2-1, the V gene TRBV28; no reliable D call. From germline, CDR1 is MDHEN and CDR2 SYDVKM. Trimming shortened V by 0 bases and J by 7 bases, and 4 bases separated the two germline ends. This CDR3 spans 12 amino acids. The CDR3 sequence: CASSLWANEQFF. CDR3 bases: TGTGCCAGCAGTTTATGGGCGAATGAGCAGTTCTTC.

The chain employs TRBV7-9 and TRBJ1-2, with 7 nucleotides matching TRBD1. CDR1 SEHNR and CDR2 FQNEAQ come from the germline V gene (reference sequence). The CDR3 totals 13 residues. The ends lost 3 bases at V and 7 bases at J; junction bases unmatched: 5. The CDR3 DNA reads as TGTGCCAGCAGCTTCAAGGGGGCGCTTGGCTACACCTTC. It encodes CASSFKGALGYTF.

The V gene is TRBV10-3, the J gene TRBJ2-5; the D gene could be TRBD1 or TRBD2 (5 bases each). This CDR3 has 12 amino acids. V was cut by 6 bases and J by 10 bases, with 15 bases left in between. Germline CDR1 ENHRY, CDR2 SYGVKD. CDR3 residues: CAIRGERDNQYF. CDR3 in DNA: TGTGCCATCAGGGGGGAGAGAGACAACCAGTACTTC.

This clonotype was recorded a few times. The chain combines TRBV6-4 with TRBJ2-1; D unclear. The V end was cut by 0 bases, the J end by 3 bases, with 12 bases between. The CDR3 is 16 amino acids. From germline, CDR1 is MRHNA and CDR2 SNTAGT. CDR3 sequence: CASSDSPRVDYNEQFF. The DNA of the CDR3 is TGTGCCAGCAGTGACTCCCCCCGGGTCGACTACAATGAGCAGTTCTTC.

The chain combines TRBV20-1 with TRBJ2-1; 9 nucleotides match TRBD2. The CDR3 totals 15 residues. Germline CDR1 reads DFQATT; CDR2 reads SNEGSKA (reference sequence). V trimming: 4 bases; J trimming: 2 bases; junction bases outside the gene matches: 6. The CDR3 nucleotides read TGCAGTGCTAAAACCGGGACTAGCCCCTACAATGAGCAGTTCTTC. This sequence encodes CSAKTGTSPYNEQFF.

V usage is TRBV5-1 and J usage is TRBJ2-2, with D tentatively TRBD2 (6 bases). The V gene lost 4 bases and the J gene lost 1 base, with 11 bases spanning the gap. Germline V lookup: CDR1 SGHRS, CDR2 YFSETQ. This CDR3 has 15 residues. The CDR3 sequence: CASSRPGVNTGELFF. The DNA for the CDR3 is TGCGCCAGCAGCCGTCCGGGGGTGAACACCGGGGAGCTGTTTTTT.

The gene calls are TRBV7-3 and TRBJ2-2, with TRBD2 matching 14 bases. The CDR3 length is 16 residues. J gave up 6 bases and V 4 bases, and 4 bases lay outside the gene matches. Germline CDR1 reads SGHTA; CDR2 reads FQGTGA. The CDR3 loop reads CASSSMTSGRAGELFF. In nucleotides, the CDR3 is TGTGCCAGCAGCTCAATGACTAGCGGGAGGGCCGGGGAGCTGTTTTTT.

This clonotype was found a few times. The CDR3 is CASGYSYRVDGSNQPQHF. CDR3 nucleotide sequence: TGTGCCAGCGGGTATAGTTATCGGGTGGACGGAAGCAATCAGCCCCAGCATTTT. This chain uses TRBV2 with TRBJ1-5, with D unresolved. This CDR3 contains 18 residues. V was pared by 8 bases and J by 1 base, with 24 bases between. CDR1 and CDR2 from the germline V gene are SNHLY and FYNNEI.